The 8 T cell receptor beta chains below all came from one sample that was sequenced in a study of T cell clonality in common variable immunodeficiency. Method: immunoSEQ multiplex PCR; TCRdb's copy keeps in-frame clones and lacks some. The sample was found to contain over 45,000 clones, and every one recurs. Sequenced input: peripheral blood mononuclear cells. The receptors were sampled from a person aged 18 to 75 in good health.

The table lists this clone with many counts. The CDR3 extends 3 residues past the end of the read, so its final part is completed from the germline J gene. This chain links TRBV18 with TRBJ2-1; no reliable D call. V lost 4 bases and J lost 7, with 8 bases in between. The CDR3 runs to 12 residues. Per the germline V gene, CDR1 is KGHSH and CDR2 is LQKENI. The part of the CDR3 DNA that was read is TGTGCCAGCTCACAAGGGCCTAATGAG. Its translation is CASSQGPNE. The entire CDR3 protein is CASSQGPNEQFF.

This clone was picked up a small number of times. The read ends 3 residues early relative to the CDR3; the germline J gene fills the gap. The chain has TRBV6-2 or TRBV6-3 and TRBJ2-4; possibly TRBD2 for D (6 bases). The CDR3 is 13 amino acids. Per germline, CDR1 MNHEY and CDR2 SVGEGT. Incomplete CDR3 DNA: TGTGCCAGCAAGGATGGCGGACTATATGGT. Translation: CASKDGGLYG. The CDR3, in full, reads CASKDGGLYGQYF.

This clone was detected many times. The read gets to within 3 residues of the CDR3 end, and the germline J gene fills in the rest. This sequence joins TRBV19 and TRBJ2-3; 10 bases are shared with TRBD2. V trimming: 3 bases; J trimming: 5 bases; junction bases outside the gene matches: 5. Germline V gene data show CDR1 as LNHDA and CDR2 as SQIVND (reference sequence). The CDR3 length is 15 residues. The CDR3 bases that were read are TGTGCCAGTAGTATTCAAGCGGGAGGGGTAGATACG. Its translation: CASSIQAGGVDT. The full CDR3 sequence reads CASSIQAGGVDTQYF.

This clone has at least ten counts. The read falls 3 residues short of the CDR3 end, and the missing part is taken from the germline J gene. This sequence joins TRBV19 and TRBJ1-2; D may be TRBD1 (6 bases). Germline CDR1 is LNHDA and CDR2 is SQIVND (reference sequence). Trimming left V 10 bases short and J 6 bases short, with 15 bases between. The CDR3 sequence is 12 residues long. CDR3: CATKWGLNGYTF. The sequenced part of the CDR3 DNA is TGTGCCACAAAATGGGGGCTGAATGGC.

This clone was picked up many times. Compared with germline, one end of the junction differs, possibly owing to a read error. Read coverage stops 3 residues before the CDR3 terminus; the germline J gene supplies the remainder. The chain has TRBV4-2 and TRBJ2-7; D unresolved. The CDR3 is made up of 16 amino acids. Germline V gene lookup returns CDR1 LGHNA and CDR2 YNFKEQ. The CDR3 protein is CASSQELGALSYEQYF. The CDR3 DNA, read in part, is TGCGCCAGCAGCCAGGAGTTAGGAGCGCTGTCCTACGAG.

This clone was seen many times. The read ends 3 residues before the CDR3 terminus; that terminus is restored from the germline J gene. The chain recombines TRBV20-1 with TRBJ1-2, with 7 bases that match TRBD1. The CDR3 is 14 residues long. Germline loops: CDR1 DFQATT, CDR2 SNEGSKA (reference sequence). J was trimmed by 4 bases and V by 0 bases; bases with no gene match: 5. Partial CDR3 DNA: TGCAGTGCTAGAGAGGGGGAGGGGGCCTATGGC. Amino acid sequence: CSAREGEGAYG. The whole CDR3 protein reads CSAREGEGAYGYTF.

This clone was recorded many times. The DNA ends 3 residues before the CDR3 does, and the rest of the CDR3 is filled in from the germline J gene. The genes are TRBV5-1 and TRBJ2-7; 7 bases map to TRBD1. CDR1 and CDR2 from the germline V gene are SGHRS and YFSETQ. The CDR3 is 15 residues long. V lost 3 bases to trimming and J lost 3 bases; unmatched junction nucleotides: 9. CDR3 sequence: CASSSGQEEVYEQYF. The covered CDR3 bases are TGCGCCAGCAGCTCTGGACAGGAGGAGGTCTACGAG.

This clone was picked up many times. The read ends 3 residues before the CDR3 terminus; that terminus is restored from the germline J gene. The rearrangement links TRBV5-4 to TRBJ2-5; 9 bases agree with TRBD1. This CDR3 region has 15 residues. The V segment lost 6 bases and the J segment 2 bases; nucleotides outside the gene matches: 8. Per the germline V gene, CDR1 is SGHNT and CDR2 is YYREEE (reference sequence). CDR3 loop: CASTPRDRDQETQYF. The sequenced part of the CDR3 DNA is TGTGCCAGCACCCCCAGGGACAGGGATCAAGAGACC.